This passage covers 17 T cell receptor beta chains from one sample sequenced in a study of sequential checkpoint blockade in melanoma. Treatment of the sample: randomized to nivolumab then ipilimumab (arm A) or the reverse (arm B). The method was immunoSEQ multiplex PCR; TCRdb's version includes in-frame clones alone and lacks a portion of them. The sample records some 30,000 clones, less than 85% being singletons. The material was CD8+ T cells sorted from blood (inferred from file names), obtained from a patient given nivolumab and ipilimumab in sequence. Receptor source: a human donor with melanoma.

This chain connects TRBV5-1 to TRBJ1-2; D is ambiguous. Trimming removed 4 bases from V and 8 bases from J, with 15 bases in between. The CDR3 is 13 amino acids. Germline V gives CDR1 SGHRS, CDR2 YFSETQ. CDR3 residues: CASSNRAWEGYTF. CDR3 DNA: TGCGCCAGCAGCAACCGGGCTTGGGAGGGCTACACCTTC.

The chain has TRBV7-9 and TRBJ2-5; D may be TRBD1 (6 bases). There are 12 residues in the CDR3. V shed 4 bases and J shed 3 bases, with 6 bases lying between them. Germline-derived CDR1 and CDR2 are SEHNR and FQNEAQ (reference sequence). The CDR3 DNA sequence: TGTGCCAGCAGCTGGACAGAAGAGACCCAGTACTTC. Residues: CASSWTEETQYF.

The J gene is TRBJ2-2, the V gene TRBV9; 9 bases match TRBD1. The CDR3 totals 14 residues. V trimming: 0 bases; J trimming: 6 bases; junction bases outside the gene matches: 0. CDR1 and CDR2 (germline): SGDLS, YYNGEE. The CDR3 loop reads CASSVGTGAGELFF. The CDR3 bases are TGTGCCAGCAGCGTAGGGACAGGGGCCGGGGAGCTGTTTTTT.

This clone was detected a few times. This chain joins TRBV7-2 and TRBJ2-7, with 14 bases identical to TRBD2. Germline loops: CDR1 SGHTA, CDR2 FQGNSA. V trimming: 5 bases; J trimming: 7 bases; junction bases outside the gene matches: 10. The CDR3 contains 16 residues. CDR3 sequence reads: CASSPGTSGSGREQYF. The CDR3 nucleotides are TGTGCCAGCAGCCCCGGGACTAGCGGGAGTGGTCGGGAGCAGTACTTC.

V is TRBV5-6 and J is TRBJ2-7; tentatively, D is TRBD1 (6 bases). Trimming pared 4 bases from V and 2 bases from J, leaving 13 bases between. In germline, CDR1 is SGHDT, CDR2 YYEEEE. The CDR3 contains 14 residues. The CDR3 spells CASSGTGYPYEQYF. DNA of the CDR3: TGTGCCAGCAGCGGTACAGGGTACCCCTACGAGCAGTACTTC.

In this sample, this clone turned up a few times. The chain carries TRBV29-1 and TRBJ2-3; TRBD2 might be the D (7 bases). The CDR3 totals 14 residues. Germline values: CDR1 SQVTM, CDR2 ANQGSEA. V lost 2 bases and J lost 0, with 9 bases in between. The CDR3 nucleotides read TGCAGCGTTGAACGGGGGGCTAGCACAGATACGCAGTATTTT. It specifies CSVERGASTDTQYF.

The chain links TRBV2 to TRBJ1-2, with a possible D match to TRBD1 (6 bases). CDR1 is SNHLY, CDR2 FYNNEI, per germline. The CDR3 is 13 residues long. V was shortened by 3 bases and J by 3 bases, with 8 bases between the two germline ends. Written as DNA, the CDR3 is TGTGCCAGCAGTGACAGGGGATACTATGGCTACACCTTC. It translates to CASSDRGYYGYTF.

This clone has more than one count but fewer than ten. The chain employs TRBV27 and TRBJ2-7; tentative D call: TRBD2 (5 bases). CDR1 MNHEY and CDR2 SMNVEV come from the germline V gene (reference sequence). The V end was cut by 6 bases, the J end by 0 bases, with 12 bases between. The CDR3 contains 14 residues. CDR3 sequence (DNA): TGTGCCAGCAGCCCAGCGGTGAGCTCCTACGAGCAGTACTTC. Translation: CASSPAVSSYEQYF.

This chain uses TRBV6-5 with TRBJ2-7; 8 nucleotides align to TRBD2. Germline CDR1 and CDR2: MNHEY and SVGAGI. This CDR3 region has 14 residues. Trimming at V came to 10 bases and at J to 2 bases, leaving 10 bases not matched to a gene. Here the CDR3 DNA reads TGTGCCACCAATCGGGGGGGGCTACCCTACGAGCAGTACTTC. It encodes CATNRGGLPYEQYF.

This chain connects TRBV10-3 to TRBJ2-1, with D perhaps TRBD2 (5 bases). The V gene lost 4 bases and the J gene lost 0 bases, with 10 bases spanning the gap. This CDR3 spans 15 amino acids. Germline CDR1 and CDR2: ENHRY and SYGVKD. The DNA of the CDR3 is TGTGCCATCAGTGGAGGGCAGGACTCCTACAATGAGCAGTTCTTC. Translated: CAISGGQDSYNEQFF.

Here the CDR3 DNA reads TGTGCCAGCAGTTACTTTACAGGGTTAATCTACGAGCAGTACTTC. Amino acid sequence: CASSYFTGLIYEQYF. The chain has TRBV6-5 and TRBJ2-7; weak D call: TRBD1 (6 bases). Germline V CDR1 and CDR2: MNHEY, SVGAGI. Deletions cut 1 base from V and 3 bases from J, with 13 bases between. The CDR3 spans 15 residues.

The V and J genes are TRBV27 and TRBJ2-7, with TRBD1 matching 9 bases. The trim removed 5 bases at V and 2 bases at J, leaving 22 bases unmatched. This CDR3 has 20 amino acids. The germline V gene encodes CDR1 MNHEY and CDR2 SMNVEV (reference sequence). Here the CDR3 DNA reads TGTGCCAGCAGTGCCCTACAGGGGGCTAAGGCTGGCGGGACGACCTACGAGCAGTACTTC. This encodes CASSALQGAKAGGTTYEQYF.

The rearrangement uses TRBV7-9 and TRBJ1-1, with TRBD1 identical over 7 bases. The CDR3 totals 15 residues. J gave up 6 bases and V 2 bases, and 9 bases lay outside the gene matches. Germline V CDR1 and CDR2: SEHNR, FQNEAQ (reference sequence). CDR3 in DNA: TGTGCCAGCAGCTTATTGTTCGGGCAGGGGGCTGAAGCTTTCTTT. Protein sequence: CASSLLFGQGAEAFF.

The chain links TRBV9 to TRBJ2-7; possible D gene TRBD2, 6 bases. The germline V gene encodes CDR1 SGDLS and CDR2 YYNGEE. The CDR3 sequence is 14 residues long. V lost 2 bases to trimming and J lost 3 bases, with 12 bases between them. The CDR3 reads CASSVGGRYYEQYF. The CDR3 nucleotides read TGTGCCAGCAGCGTGGGAGGCAGATACTACGAGCAGTACTTC. Combining the CDR3 with reference TRBV9 and TRBJ2-7 gives the whole variable domain DSGVTQTPKHLITATGQRVTLRCSPRSGDLSVYWYQQSLDQGLQFLIQYYNGEERAKGNILERFSAQQFPDLHSELNLSSLELGDSALYFCASSVGGRYYEQYFGPGTRLTVT.

Only one count was recorded for this clone. The chain recombines TRBV19 with TRBJ1-5; 8 bases align to TRBD1. CDR1 is LNHDA and CDR2 is SQIVND in the germline V gene (reference sequence). Trimming removed 7 bases from V and 1 base from J; junction bases left unmatched: 15. The CDR3 has 18 amino acids. CDR3 loop: CASMGQDRAYWSNQPQHF. In DNA, the CDR3 is TGTGCCAGTATGGGACAGGACAGGGCATATTGGAGCAATCAGCCCCAGCATTTT. The full variable domain, completed using reference TRBV19 and TRBJ1-5, is DGGITQSPKYLFRKEGQNVTLSCEQNLNHDAMYWYRQDPGQGLRLIYYSQIVNDFQKGDIAEGYSVSREKKESFPLTVTSAQKNPTAFYLCASMGQDRAYWSNQPQHFGDGTRLSIL.

The DNA of the CDR3 is TGCGCCAGCCTCGGGGGGTCCACTGAAGCTTTCTTT. Residues: CASLGGSTEAFF. V and J are TRBV5-1 and TRBJ1-1, with D maybe TRBD1 (5 bases). V shed 7 bases and J shed 4 bases, with 11 bases lying between them. Looked up from germline, CDR1 is SGHRS and CDR2 is YFSETQ. The CDR3 has 12 amino acids.

About this clone: Other DNA sequences in this sample translate to the same CDR3. The rearrangement links TRBV10-3 to TRBJ2-3; TRBD2 matches at 8 bases. Germline V gene lookup returns CDR1 ENHRY and CDR2 SYGVKD. With 0 bases clipped from V and 3 bases from J, the junction kept 5 bases outside the gene matches. The CDR3 consists of 16 residues. The CDR3, as DNA: TGTGCCATCAGTGAGTCGAGCAGCGGGAGAACAGATACGCAGTATTTT. Its translation is CAISESSSGRTDTQYF.